A single sample is the source of the 29 T cell receptor beta chains below, sequenced in a study of beta chain features in type 1 diabetes. Reverse transcribing all isolated RNA meant expressed TCRB transcripts were sequenced. Produced via immunoSEQ multiplex PCR; TCRdb's table is partial and in-frame only. The table shows about 110,000 clones, with 40% occurring only once. Sequences were obtained from stem cell memory CD4+ T cells from blood. These receptors came from a woman younger than 35 in good health.

The gene calls are TRBV18 and TRBJ1-1, with 9 bases aligning to TRBD1. The CDR3 totals 18 residues. Trimming at V came to 3 bases and at J to 3 bases, leaving 14 bases not matched to a gene. CDR1 is KGHSH, CDR2 LQKENI, per germline. DNA for the CDR3: TGTGCCAGCTCACCTTCACGGGTCTACAGGGGGCAAGACACTGAAGCTTTCTTT. It encodes CASSPSRVYRGQDTEAFF.

The rearrangement links TRBV6-1 to TRBJ1-4; D gene unclear. The V end lost 6 bases, the J end lost 5 bases, and 13 bases lay between the germline ends. Per germline, CDR1 MNHNS and CDR2 SASEGT. The CDR3 runs to 14 residues. CDR3 bases: TGTGCCAGCAGGGAGTGGGTGGCCAATGAAAAACTGTTTTTT. Its translation: CASREWVANEKLFF.

This clone was seen once. CDR3 region: CASSSKAGEVDTQYF. DNA for the CDR3: TGTGCCAGCTCATCAAAAGCGGGAGAGGTTGATACGCAGTATTTT. The rearrangement uses TRBV18 and TRBJ2-3; 8 bases map to TRBD2. The CDR3 contains 15 residues. Trimming removed 5 bases from V and 6 bases from J; junction bases left unmatched: 10. Germline assignment: CDR1 KGHSH and CDR2 LQKENI.

The rearrangement joins TRBV28 to TRBJ1-5, with D maybe TRBD1 (5 bases). CDR3 size: 15 residues. Germline CDR1 is MDHEN and CDR2 is SYDVKM. The V gene lost 6 bases and the J gene lost 2 bases, with 14 bases spanning the gap. The CDR3 DNA reads as TGTGCCAGCAGGCTATCGGGGGGGGGCAATCAGCCCCAGCATTTT. Amino acids: CASRLSGGGNQPQHF.

The rearrangement joins TRBV9 to TRBJ2-1; D gene unclear. This CDR3 is 20 amino acids long. Germline CDR1 SGDLS, CDR2 YYNGEE. With 3 bases removed from V and 10 bases from J, the gap between germline ends came to 35 bases. The CDR3 nucleotides are TGTGCCAGCAGCGCCCATAGGTCTAGAACCCCCAAACAATTAGAGGAGGAGCAGTTCTTC. Translation gives CASSAHRSRTPKQLEEEQFF. The full variable domain, in which reference TRBV9 and TRBJ2-1 provide the parts outside the CDR3, is DSGVTQTPKHLITATGQRVTLRCSPRSGDLSVYWYQQSLDQGLQFLIQYYNGEERAKGNILERFSAQQFPDLHSELNLSSLELGDSALYFCASSAHRSRTPKQLEEEQFFGPGTRLTVL.

The DNA of the CDR3 is TGTGCCACCCACCAGGGACGGGAGTCCTACGAGCAGTACTTC. Translating it yields CATHQGRESYEQYF. The V call is TRBV27, the J call TRBJ2-7; tentatively, D is TRBD2 (6 bases). This CDR3 contains 14 residues. From germline, CDR1 is MNHEY and CDR2 SMNVEV (reference sequence). V was clipped by 10 bases and J by 1 base, with 17 bases between them.

The chain uses TRBV30 and TRBJ2-7; 7 bases line up with TRBD1. Germline-derived CDR1 and CDR2 are GTSNPN and SVGIG (reference sequence). The length of the CDR3 is 13 residues. The CDR3 DNA follows: TGTGCAGTGGGAACAGGGGTAATTCGCGAGCAGTACTTC. It encodes CAVGTGVIREQYF. The whole variable domain, filled in from reference TRBV30 and TRBJ2-7, reads SQTIHQWPATLVQPVGSPLSLECTVEGTSNPNLYWYRQAAGRGLQLLFYSVGIGQISSEVPQNLSASRPQDRQFILSSKKLLLSDSGFYLCAVGTGVIREQYFGPGTRLTVT.

In nucleotides, the CDR3 is TGTGCCAGCAGCTTAGGGACTAGCGGATTGTACAATGAGCAGTTCTTC. Residues: CASSLGTSGLYNEQFF. This chain links TRBV7-8 with TRBJ2-1; 10 bases are shared with TRBD2. This CDR3 has 16 residues. From germline, CDR1 is SGHVS and CDR2 FQNEAQ. Losses at the gene ends were 1 base for V and 4 bases for J; bases not matched to a gene: 4.

In this sample, this clone turned up many times. The V and J genes are TRBV30 and TRBJ1-2, with a possible D match to TRBD1 (5 bases). The CDR3 is made up of 14 amino acids. Germline-derived CDR1 and CDR2 are GTSNPN and SVGIG (reference sequence). V lost 2 bases to trimming and J lost 6 bases, with 16 bases between them. CDR3 in DNA: TGTGCCTGGAGTACGGGAGGGGAGCGAAATGGCTACACCTTC. Amino acids: CAWSTGGERNGYTF.

The rearrangement uses TRBV19 and TRBJ1-2; TRBD1 matches 10 bases. The germline gives CDR1 LNHDA, CDR2 SQIVND (reference sequence). The CDR3 sequence is 13 residues long. V lost 11 bases to trimming and J lost 3 bases; unmatched junction nucleotides: 6. The CDR3: CAGDRGRDYGYTF. For the CDR3, the DNA is TGTGCCGGAGACAGGGGGCGCGACTATGGCTACACCTTC.

The chain carries TRBV27 and TRBJ2-7, with 9 bases that match TRBD2. This CDR3 comprises 16 residues. Losses at the gene ends were 5 bases for V and 0 bases for J; bases not matched to a gene: 8. Germline lookup yields CDR1 MNHEY and CDR2 SMNVEV (reference sequence). In DNA form, the CDR3 reads TGTGCCAGCAGTCTGCTAGCGGGAAGGAGCTCCTACGAGCAGTACTTC. This gives the protein CASSLLAGRSSYEQYF.

This clone came up a few times. This chain joins TRBV15 and TRBJ2-1; D is perhaps TRBD2 (5 bases). Germline V gene lookup returns CDR1 LNHNV and CDR2 YYDKDF (reference sequence). Trimming left V 3 bases short and J 2 bases short, with 11 bases between. This CDR3 comprises 15 residues. The DNA for the CDR3 is TGTGCCACCAGCAGCTTAGCGAGAACCTACAATGAGCAGTTCTTC. Translation gives CATSSLARTYNEQFF.

This clone was counted a few times. CDR3 DNA: TGTGCCAGCAGCCCGGGACAGGGGGCCGATGAGCAGTTCTTC. It yields the protein CASSPGQGADEQFF. V gene TRBV9 combines with J gene TRBJ2-1, with 12 positions matching TRBD1. CDR3 length: 14 amino acids. Germline CDR1 SGDLS, CDR2 YYNGEE. Trimming at V came to 4 bases and at J to 8 bases, leaving 4 bases not matched to a gene.

The rearrangement links TRBV6-5 to TRBJ2-2; TRBD1 aligns across 7 bases. The CDR3 has 14 residues. Germline-derived CDR1 and CDR2 are MNHEY and SVGAGI. With V trimmed by 6 bases and J by 4 bases, 5 bases remained unmatched. The CDR3 nucleotides are TGTGCCAGCAGAAAGACAGGGAGCACCGGGGAGCTGTTTTTT. Translated, it gives CASRKTGSTGELFF.

The gene calls are TRBV5-1 and TRBJ1-1, with a possible D match to TRBD1 (6 bases). Germline V lookup: CDR1 SGHRS, CDR2 YFSETQ. Trimming pared 0 bases from V and 7 bases from J, leaving 19 bases between. CDR3 size: 16 residues. The CDR3 loop is CASSLAGAERAFEAFF. DNA for the CDR3: TGCGCCAGCAGCTTGGCAGGGGCGGAGAGGGCTTTTGAAGCTTTCTTT.

The chain is built from TRBV29-1 and TRBJ1-1; D is ambiguous. This CDR3 contains 12 residues. Per germline, CDR1 SQVTM and CDR2 ANQGSEA. V was trimmed by 1 base and J by 12 bases, leaving 15 bases between them. CDR3 region: CSVEAADRGSFF. The CDR3 bases are TGCAGCGTTGAAGCGGCGGACCGAGGGTCTTTCTTT.

The gene calls are TRBV6-5 and TRBJ2-1, with D possibly being TRBD1 (5 bases). Trimming cost V 8 bases and J 0 bases, with 14 bases left between them. Germline values: CDR1 MNHEY, CDR2 SVGAGI. The CDR3 loop spans 15 amino acids. The CDR3 spells CASGRGLSSYNEQFF. The CDR3 DNA follows: TGTGCCAGCGGAAGGGGCCTAAGCTCCTACAATGAGCAGTTCTTC.

CDR3 nucleotide sequence: TGTGCCAGCAGCTTCCAGGGGGGCCAGCCCCAGCATTTT. This codes for CASSFQGGQPQHF. This chain joins TRBV11-2 and TRBJ1-5; 7 nucleotides agree with TRBD1. Germline V gives CDR1 SGHAT, CDR2 FQNNGV. Losses at the gene ends were 3 bases for V and 7 bases for J; bases not matched to a gene: 3. The CDR3 is 13 residues long.

The chain has TRBV19 and TRBJ1-4, with TRBD1 identical over 7 bases. This CDR3 comprises 17 residues. V dropped 3 bases and J dropped 6; count of bases not matched to a gene: 13. Germline lookup yields CDR1 LNHDA and CDR2 SQIVND (reference sequence). The CDR3 nucleotides are TGTGCCAGTAGTATTAAAGTGTGGGGACAGCGTGATGAAAAACTGTTTTTT. This encodes CASSIKVWGQRDEKLFF.

This clone was detected only a few times. The rearrangement links TRBV5-6 to TRBJ2-7; 11 bases are shared with TRBD2. This CDR3 has 14 amino acids. The J segment lost 6 bases and the V segment lost 2 bases, leaving 4 bases of the junction unmatched. Per the germline V gene, CDR1 is SGHDT and CDR2 is YYEEEE. This CDR3 is CASSFTSGRGEQYF. CDR3 coding DNA: TGTGCCAGCAGCTTTACTAGCGGGAGAGGCGAGCAGTACTTC.

This chain uses TRBV23-1 with TRBJ2-1; TRBD2 matches 8 bases. Being an ORF, TRBV23-1 has a function that is uncertain. V lost 2 bases, J lost 4 bases, and 10 bases stayed unmatched. The CDR3 extends over 17 amino acids. DNA for the CDR3: TGCGCCAGCAGTCAAATGGCGGGAGGAAACTTTTACAATGAGCAGTTCTTC. This encodes CASSQMAGGNFYNEQFF.

This rearrangement joins TRBV7-3 to TRBJ2-4, with a possible D match to TRBD1 (7 bases). From germline, CDR1 is SGHTA and CDR2 FQGTGA. Trimming stripped 1 base from V and 9 bases from J, with 13 bases between. This CDR3 region has 14 residues. CDR3 sequence: CASSLRSQGGIQYF. CDR3 bases: TGTGCCAGCAGCTTAAGGTCCCAGGGGGGCATTCAGTACTTC.

The J gene is TRBJ2-3, the V gene TRBV7-2; TRBD1 might be the D (5 bases). The CDR3 has 17 residues. Per the germline V gene, CDR1 is SGHTA and CDR2 is FQGNSA. With 2 bases removed from V and 2 bases from J, the gap between germline ends came to 17 bases. The CDR3 sequence: CASSLLGLGLSTDTQYF. CDR3 sequence (DNA): TGTGCCAGCAGCTTATTAGGGCTGGGGCTATCCACAGATACGCAGTATTTT. Full variable domain (remainder filled in from reference TRBV7-2 and TRBJ2-3): GAGVSQSPSNKVTEKGKDVELRCDPISGHTALYWYRQSLGQGLEFLIYFQGNSAPDKSGLPSDRFSAERTGGSVSTLTIQRTQQEDSAVYLCASSLLGLGLSTDTQYFGPGTRLTVL.

This clone was detected once. V and J are TRBV19 and TRBJ1-2, with D perhaps matching TRBD1 (6 bases). CDR1 and CDR2 from the germline V gene are LNHDA and SQIVND (reference sequence). The CDR3 loop spans 14 amino acids. Trimming stripped 3 bases from V and 3 bases from J, with 11 bases between. CDR3 in DNA: TGTGCCAGTAGTATTGGACAGAAACACTATGGCTACACCTTC. This translates into CASSIGQKHYGYTF.

This clone was picked up a small number of times. This rearrangement joins TRBV28 to TRBJ2-3; no definite D call. CDR1 and CDR2 (germline): MDHEN, SYDVKM. Trimming removed 5 bases from V and 3 bases from J, with 9 bases in between. The CDR3 spans 13 residues. The CDR3 reads CASSPRLTDTQYF. CDR3 in DNA: TGTGCCAGCAGTCCCCGGTTGACAGATACGCAGTATTTT.

V is TRBV28 and J is TRBJ2-7; D perhaps matches TRBD2 (5 bases). Germline CDR1 reads MDHEN; CDR2 reads SYDVKM. The germline V and J ends were trimmed by 6 bases and 1 base, with 13 bases remaining between them. The CDR3 length is 14 residues. The chain's CDR3 is CASSLTLGSYEQYF. Here the CDR3 DNA reads TGTGCCAGCAGCTTAACACTAGGATCCTACGAGCAGTACTTC.

This sequence joins TRBV4-1 and TRBJ2-7, with TRBD2 matching 13 bases. The germline CDR1 and CDR2 sequences are MGHRA and YSYEKL. This CDR3 has 17 residues. The V gene end was trimmed by 1 base and the J gene end by 4 bases; junction bases not matched to a gene: 7. The CDR3, as DNA: TGCGCCAGCAGCCAAGGGTCCTGGACTAGCGGGAGTTACGAGCAGTACTTC. It codes for CASSQGSWTSGSYEQYF.

This clone has more than one count but fewer than ten. The J gene is TRBJ2-5, the V gene TRBV5-1; TRBD2 matches at 7 bases. The CDR3 loop spans 15 amino acids. V dropped 3 bases and J dropped 5; count of bases not matched to a gene: 10. CDR1 is SGHRS, CDR2 YFSETQ, per germline. Here the CDR3 DNA reads TGCGCCAGCAGCTCGCAGAGCGGGATAGGGGAGACCCAGTACTTC. Translated, it gives CASSSQSGIGETQYF.

The gene calls are TRBV12-5 and TRBJ1-1; no clear D gene. There are 14 residues in the CDR3. The germline V gene encodes CDR1 LGHNT and CDR2 FRNRAP. The V end lost 6 bases, the J end lost 11 bases, and 22 bases lay between the germline ends. DNA of the CDR3: TGTGCTAGTGGCGATACCCCATTCGGGGTTAGGGCTTTCTTT. Translation gives CASGDTPFGVRAFF.